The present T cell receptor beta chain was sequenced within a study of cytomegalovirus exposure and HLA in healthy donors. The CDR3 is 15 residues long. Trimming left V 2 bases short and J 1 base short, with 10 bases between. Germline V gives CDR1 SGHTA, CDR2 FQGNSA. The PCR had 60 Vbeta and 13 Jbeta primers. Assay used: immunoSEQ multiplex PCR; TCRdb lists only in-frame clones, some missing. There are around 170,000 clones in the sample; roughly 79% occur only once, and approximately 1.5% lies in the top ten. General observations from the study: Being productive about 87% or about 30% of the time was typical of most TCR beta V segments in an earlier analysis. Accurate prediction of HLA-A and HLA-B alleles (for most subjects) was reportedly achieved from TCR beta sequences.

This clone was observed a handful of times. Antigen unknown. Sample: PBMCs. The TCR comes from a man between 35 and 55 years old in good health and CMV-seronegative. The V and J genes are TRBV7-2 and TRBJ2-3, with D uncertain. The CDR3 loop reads CASSLRQARTDTQYF. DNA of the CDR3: TGTGCCAGCAGCTTAAGGCAGGCCCGCACAGATACGCAGTATTTT.